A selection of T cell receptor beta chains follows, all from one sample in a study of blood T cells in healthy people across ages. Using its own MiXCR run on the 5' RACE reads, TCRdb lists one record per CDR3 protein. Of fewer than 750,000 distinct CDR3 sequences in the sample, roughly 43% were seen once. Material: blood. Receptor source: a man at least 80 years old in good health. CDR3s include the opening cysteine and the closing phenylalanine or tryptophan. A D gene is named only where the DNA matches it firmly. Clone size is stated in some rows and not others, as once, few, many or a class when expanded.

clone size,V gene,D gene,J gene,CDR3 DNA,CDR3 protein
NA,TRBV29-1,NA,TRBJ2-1,TGCACCGGGGGTGGTGATGAGCAGTTCTTC,CTGGGDEQFF
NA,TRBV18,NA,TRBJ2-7,TGTGCCAGCTCACCGAGTTCCAAAGGTTACGAGCAGTACTTC,CASSPSSKGYEQYF
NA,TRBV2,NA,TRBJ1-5,TGTGCCACAGCCCCCCAGCTCAATCAGCCCCAGCATTTT,CATAPQLNQPQHF
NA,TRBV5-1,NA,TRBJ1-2,TGCGCCAGCAGCCCGCAAGCCGCCTCGAGGGATGGCTACACCTTC,CASSPQAASRDGYTF
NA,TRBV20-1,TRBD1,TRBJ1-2,TGCAGTGCCATACAGGGGGAGGCTGAAGGCTACACCTTC,CSAIQGEAEGYTF
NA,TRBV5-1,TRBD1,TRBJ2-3,TGCGCCAGCAGCCCGGACAGGGGGCGAAATACGCAGTATTTT,CASSPDRGRNTQYF
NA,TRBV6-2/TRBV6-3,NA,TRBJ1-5,TGTGCCAGCAGCAACCATCCCGGGGCGGGCAATCAGCCCCAGCATTTT,CASSNHPGAGNQPQHF
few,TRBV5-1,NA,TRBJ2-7,TGCGCCAGCAGCTTGGCCGGCACAGCCCCTTTTTACGAGCAGTACTTC,CASSLAGTAPFYEQYF
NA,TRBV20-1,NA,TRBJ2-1,TGCAGTGCGAGGGGGGGGCAGGGGGAAATCTACATTGAGCAGTTCTTC,CSARGGQGEIYIEQFF
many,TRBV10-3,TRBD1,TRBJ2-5,TGTGCCATCAGTACCGGGACAGGAAAAGAGACCCAGTACTTC,CAISTGTGKETQYF
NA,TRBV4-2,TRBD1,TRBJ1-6,TGTGCCAGCAGCCAAGATCCCGGGACAGTTAATTCACCCCTCCACTTT,CASSQDPGTVNSPLHF
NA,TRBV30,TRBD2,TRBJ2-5,TGTGCCTTTGTGCCGGGACTAGGTGCAGTGGAGACCCAGTACTTC,CAFVPGLGAVETQYF
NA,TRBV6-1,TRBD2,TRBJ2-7,TGTGCCAGCAGTGAACATAGGACTAGCGGCTACGAGCAGTACTTC,CASSEHRTSGYEQYF
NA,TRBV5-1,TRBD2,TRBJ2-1,TGCGCCAGCAGCTCACTAGCGGGGACTAACAATGAGCAGTTCTTC,CASSSLAGTNNEQFF
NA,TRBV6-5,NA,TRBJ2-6,TGTGCCAGCAGTTCCCCGATTAGGGCAGGGATTAAGTCTGGGGCCAACGTCCTGACTTTC,CASSSPIRAGIKSGANVLTF
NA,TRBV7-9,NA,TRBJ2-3,TGTGCCAGCAGCTTAGATCGGACAACAGATACGCAGTATTTT,CASSLDRTTDTQYF
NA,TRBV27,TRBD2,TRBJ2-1,TGTGCCAGCAGTTTTCGACTAGCGGGAGGGGTCAATGAGCAGTTCTTC,CASSFRLAGGVNEQFF
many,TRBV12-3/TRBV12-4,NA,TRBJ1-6,TGTGCCAGCAGTTTTCTGGGATTTGGGAATTCACCCCTCCACTTT,CASSFLGFGNSPLHF
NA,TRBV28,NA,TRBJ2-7,TGTGCCAGCAGAGTGCCCGGGGGACTCTACGAGCAGTACTTC,CASRVPGGLYEQYF
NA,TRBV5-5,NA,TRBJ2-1,TGTGCCAGCCAAGGGGGGCTTAGGGATGAGCAGTTCTTC,CASQGGLRDEQFF
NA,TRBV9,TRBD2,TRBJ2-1,TGTGCCAGCAGCCCACGGACACCATGGACTAGCGGGCGGGATGAGCAGTTCTTC,CASSPRTPWTSGRDEQFF
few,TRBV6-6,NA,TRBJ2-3,TGTGCCACCGCAGGGGGCACAGATACGCAGTATTTT,CATAGGTDTQYF
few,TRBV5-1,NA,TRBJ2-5,TGCGCCAGCAGCGGGCAAGAGACCCAGTACTTC,CASSGQETQYF
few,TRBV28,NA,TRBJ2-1,TGTGCCAGCAAAGTAAAGGGGGTTCTGAATGAGCAGTTCTTC,CASKVKGVLNEQFF
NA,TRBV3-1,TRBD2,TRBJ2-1,TGTGCCAGCAGCAGTAGCGGGAGTCCGGCCTACAATGAGCAGTTCTTC,CASSSSGSPAYNEQFF
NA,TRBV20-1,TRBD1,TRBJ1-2,TGCAGTGCGGGGACAGGGGGCGCCGGCTACACCTTC,CSAGTGGAGYTF
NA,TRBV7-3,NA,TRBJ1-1,TGTGCCAGCAGCTTTTCGATGGACACTGAAGCTTTCTTT,CASSFSMDTEAFF
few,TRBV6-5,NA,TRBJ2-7,TGTGCCAGCAGTCGCGGGGTTAATGAGCAGTACTTC,CASSRGVNEQYF
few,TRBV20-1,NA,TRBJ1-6,TGCAGTGCTAGAGGCGATGGGGGCCCCTATAATTCACCCCTCCACTTT,CSARGDGGPYNSPLHF
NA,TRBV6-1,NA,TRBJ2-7,TGTGCCAGCAGCTTCGGCAGCGAAGCCTACGAGCAGTACTTC,CASSFGSEAYEQYF
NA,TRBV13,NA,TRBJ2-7,TGTGCCAGCAGCTACGGGGACGAGCAGTACTTC,CASSYGDEQYF
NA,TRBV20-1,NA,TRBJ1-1,TGCAGTGCTAGAGGCAGCCCCGGGACGGGGAACACTGAAGCTTTCTTT,CSARGSPGTGNTEAFF
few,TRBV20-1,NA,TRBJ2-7,TGCAGTGCCAGCGGACGGACTGAAAGCCACAATGAGCAGTACTTC,CSASGRTESHNEQYF
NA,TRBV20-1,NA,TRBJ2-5,TGCAGTGCTAGCTGGATCAACAATGAGCAGTACTTC,CSASWINNEQYF
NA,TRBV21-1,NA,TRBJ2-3,TGTGCCAGCAGCAAGGGTGAGAGCGACGTAGATACGCAGTATTTT,CASSKGESDVDTQYF
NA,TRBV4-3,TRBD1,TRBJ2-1,TGCGCCAGCAGCCAAGATCCGGACAGGCGTTTGGATGAGCAGTTCTTC,CASSQDPDRRLDEQFF
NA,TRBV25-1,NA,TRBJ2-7,TGTGCCAGCAGTCCCTTCCGATCCTACGAGCAGTACTTC,CASSPFRSYEQYF
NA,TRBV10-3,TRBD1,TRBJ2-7,TGTGCCGTCATGGGACAGGACAGCTCCTACGAGCAGTACTTC,CAVMGQDSSYEQYF
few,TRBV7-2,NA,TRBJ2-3,TGTGCCAGCAGGACGGGGGATACGCAGTATTTT,CASRTGDTQYF
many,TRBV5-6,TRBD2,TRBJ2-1,TGTGCCAGCAGCTCCGGACTAGCGGGAACTACCTACAATGAGCAGTTCTTC,CASSSGLAGTTYNEQFF
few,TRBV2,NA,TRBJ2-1,TGTGCCGCGAGACGCGGGCAGAGCTCCTACAATGAGCAGTTCTTC,CAARRGQSSYNEQFF
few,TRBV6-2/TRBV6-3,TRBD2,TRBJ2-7,TGTGCCAGCAGTCGGACTAGCGGGTCGCCTAACGAGCAGTACTTC,CASSRTSGSPNEQYF
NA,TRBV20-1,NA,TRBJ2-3,TGCAGTGCCCATGAGGAAAGGCAATGGGATACGCGGTATTTT,CSAHEERQWDTRYF
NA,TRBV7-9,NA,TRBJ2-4,TGTGCCAGCAGCTTAACGGACATAGGGTTTACAACAGGCGAGTACTTC,CASSLTDIGFTTGEYF
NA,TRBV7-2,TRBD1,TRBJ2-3,TGTGCCAGCAGCCCTAATTTGGGACAGTCTCTACGAAGCACAGATACGCAGTATTTT,CASSPNLGQSLRSTDTQYF
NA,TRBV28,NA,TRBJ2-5,TGTGCCAGCAGCAGAATCGGGGCAGACCAAGAGACCCAGTACTTC,CASSRIGADQETQYF
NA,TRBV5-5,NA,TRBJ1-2,TGTGCCAGCAGCTTGGAGGTTAGCACTCACTATGGCTACACCTTC,CASSLEVSTHYGYTF
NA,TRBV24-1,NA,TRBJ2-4,TGTGCCACCAGGGAGGCGGAACGAGTCAAAAACATTCAGTACTTC,CATREAERVKNIQYF
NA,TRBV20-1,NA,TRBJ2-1,TGCAGTGCTAAGAGGGGCCCCAATGAGCAGTTCTTC,CSAKRGPNEQFF
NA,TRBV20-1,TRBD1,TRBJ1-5,TGCAGTGCCTGGACAGGGAATAGCAATCAGCCCCAGCATTTT,CSAWTGNSNQPQHF
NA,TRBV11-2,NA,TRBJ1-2,TGTGCCGGCAGCTTAGATCTGCCGGAAAGCTACACCTTC,CAGSLDLPESYTF
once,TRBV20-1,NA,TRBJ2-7,TGCAGTGCTAGAGATCCCAGGGGCGAGGTCGAGCAGTACTTC,CSARDPRGEVEQYF
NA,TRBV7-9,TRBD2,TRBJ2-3,TGTGCCAGCAGCTCCACAAGCGGGGGGGCAGTAGGAGATACGCAGTATTTT,CASSSTSGGAVGDTQYF
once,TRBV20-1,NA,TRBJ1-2,TGCAGTGCTAGAGTAAACCGGGACGTCCAAGGCTACACCTTC,CSARVNRDVQGYTF
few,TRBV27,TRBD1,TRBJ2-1,TGTGCCAGCAGACGAGGGGGCGCGGAGTCCTACAATGAGCAGTTCTTC,CASRRGGAESYNEQFF